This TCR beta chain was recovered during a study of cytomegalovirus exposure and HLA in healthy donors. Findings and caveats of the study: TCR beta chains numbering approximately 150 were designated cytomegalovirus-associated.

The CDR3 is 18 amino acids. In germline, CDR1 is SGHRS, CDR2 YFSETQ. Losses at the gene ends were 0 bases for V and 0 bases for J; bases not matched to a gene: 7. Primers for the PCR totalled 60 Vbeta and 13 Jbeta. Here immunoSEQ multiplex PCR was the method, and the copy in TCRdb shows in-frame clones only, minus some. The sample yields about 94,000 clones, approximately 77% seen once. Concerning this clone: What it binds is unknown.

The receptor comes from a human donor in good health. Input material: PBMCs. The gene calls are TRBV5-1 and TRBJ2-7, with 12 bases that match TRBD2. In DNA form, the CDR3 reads TGCGCCAGCAGCTTGGGGGCTAGCGGGGGGGGATACTCCTACGAGCAGTACTTC. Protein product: CASSLGASGGGYSYEQYF.